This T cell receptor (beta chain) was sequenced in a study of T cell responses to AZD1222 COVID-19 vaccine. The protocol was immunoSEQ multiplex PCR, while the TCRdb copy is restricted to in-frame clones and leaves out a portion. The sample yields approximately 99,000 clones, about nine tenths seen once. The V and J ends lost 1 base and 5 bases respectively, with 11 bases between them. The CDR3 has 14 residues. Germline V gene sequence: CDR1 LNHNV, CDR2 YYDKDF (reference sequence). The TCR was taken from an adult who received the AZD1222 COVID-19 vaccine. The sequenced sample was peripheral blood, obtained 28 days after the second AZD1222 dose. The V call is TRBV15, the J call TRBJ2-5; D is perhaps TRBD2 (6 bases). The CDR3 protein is CATSRGGVGETQYF. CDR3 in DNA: TGTGCCACCAGCAGAGGGGGGGTTGGGGAGACCCAGTACTTC.